This note documents a single TCR beta chain sequence. The data derive from a study of blood T cell repertoires in COVID-19. Assay: immunoSEQ multiplex PCR; the TCRdb copy retains only in-frame clones and omits some. This sample has about 30,000 clones; nearly 80% occur once, and the top ten carry roughly a third. This CDR3 region has 14 residues. Trimming removed 1 base from V and 4 bases from J, with 9 bases in between. From germline, CDR1 is SGHTA and CDR2 FQGNSA. This receptor was taken from a man older than 75 with acute or convalescent COVID-19. The genes are TRBV7-2 and TRBJ2-3, with D uncertain. The material sequenced was peripheral blood. CDR3 protein: CASSLDSGSDTQYF. CDR3 nucleotides: TGTGCCAGCAGCTTAGATTCCGGGTCAGATACGCAGTATTTT.